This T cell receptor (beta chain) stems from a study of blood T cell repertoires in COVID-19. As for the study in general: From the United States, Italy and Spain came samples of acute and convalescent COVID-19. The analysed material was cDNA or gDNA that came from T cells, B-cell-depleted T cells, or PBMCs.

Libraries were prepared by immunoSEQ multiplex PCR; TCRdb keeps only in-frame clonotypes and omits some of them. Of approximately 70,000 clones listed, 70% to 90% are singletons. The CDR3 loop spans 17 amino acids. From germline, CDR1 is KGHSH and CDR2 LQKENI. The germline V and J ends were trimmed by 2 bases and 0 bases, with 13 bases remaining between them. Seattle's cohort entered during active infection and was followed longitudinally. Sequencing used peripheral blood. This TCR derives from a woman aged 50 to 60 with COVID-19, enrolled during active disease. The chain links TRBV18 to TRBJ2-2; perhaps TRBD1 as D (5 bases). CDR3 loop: CASSPRIETANTGELFF. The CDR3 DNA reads TGTGCCAGCTCACCAAGGATCGAGACAGCGAACACCGGGGAGCTGTTTTTT.